The entry below gives a single T cell receptor (beta chain) sequence along with its context. Its matching antigen is unknown. The data stem from a study of cytomegalovirus exposure and HLA in healthy donors. Overall study findings and caveats: Presence/absence analyses rested on an assumption that sequencing depth was roughly uniform across donors.

The PCR made use of 60 Vbeta and 13 Jbeta primers. Here immunoSEQ multiplex PCR was the method, and the copy in TCRdb shows in-frame clones only, minus some. The sample yields more than 150,000 clones, around 74% seen once. Trimming removed 3 bases at V and 6 bases at J, with 19 bases between. CDR1 is SGHRS, CDR2 YFSETQ, per germline. CDR3 size: 16 residues. The source material was PBMCs. The J gene is TRBJ2-1, the V gene TRBV5-1, with D possibly being TRBD1 (8 bases). This TCR was recovered from a girl aged 10-17 years in good health and CMV-seropositive. CDR3 nucleotide sequence: TGCGCCAGCAGCTGGGGGGGCACAGGGGGTACCAATGAGCAGTTCTTC. Translation gives CASSWGGTGGTNEQFF.